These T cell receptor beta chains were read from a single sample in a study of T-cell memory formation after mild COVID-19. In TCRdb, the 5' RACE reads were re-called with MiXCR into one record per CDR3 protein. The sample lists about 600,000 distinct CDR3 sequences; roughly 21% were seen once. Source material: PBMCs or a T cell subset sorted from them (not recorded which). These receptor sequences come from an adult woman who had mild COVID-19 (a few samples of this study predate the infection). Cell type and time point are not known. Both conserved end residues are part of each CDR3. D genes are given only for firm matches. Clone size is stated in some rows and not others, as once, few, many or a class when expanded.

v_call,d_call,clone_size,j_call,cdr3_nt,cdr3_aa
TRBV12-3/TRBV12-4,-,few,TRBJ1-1,TGTGCCAGCACCCGGTTGACTGAAGCTTTCTTT,CASTRLTEAFF
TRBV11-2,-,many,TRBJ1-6,TGTGCCAGCAGCTCCCGCCCCGCTCAGGGATATAATTCACCCCTCCACTTT,CASSSRPAQGYNSPLHF
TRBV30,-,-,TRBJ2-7,TGTGCCTGGGCCCGTCCGGGAGTGGGCTACGAGCAGTACTTC,CAWARPGVGYEQYF
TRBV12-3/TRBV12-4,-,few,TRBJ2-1,TGTGCCAGCACCGAGGACCCGTACAATGAGCAGTTCTTC,CASTEDPYNEQFF
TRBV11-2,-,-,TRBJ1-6,TGTGCCAGCAGCTTAGGGGCTACCTATAATTCACCCCTCCACTTT,CASSLGATYNSPLHF
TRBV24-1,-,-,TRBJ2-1,TGTGCCACCTCCCGTTACGAGTCCAGCAATGAGCAGTTCTTC,CATSRYESSNEQFF
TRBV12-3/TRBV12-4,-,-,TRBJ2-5,TGTGCCAGCAGTTATTCTCGATTACCCACCCAAGAGACCCAGTACTTC,CASSYSRLPTQETQYF
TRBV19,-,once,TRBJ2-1,TGTGCCAGTAGTATAGACGGGACCGAGATTACTCATTACAATGAGCAGTTCTTC,CASSIDGTEITHYNEQFF
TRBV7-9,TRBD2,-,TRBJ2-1,TGTGCCAGCAGCTTAGGGCGGCGGGAGAGGTCCTACAATGAGCAGTTCTTC,CASSLGRRERSYNEQFF
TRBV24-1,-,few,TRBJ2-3,TGTGCCACCAGTGATTTGATGGACGATACGCAGTATTTT,CATSDLMDDTQYF
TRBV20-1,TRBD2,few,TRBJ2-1,TGCAGTGCTAGAAGGCGTAGCGGGAGGATTGATGAGCAGTTCTTC,CSARRRSGRIDEQFF
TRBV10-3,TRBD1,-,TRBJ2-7,TGTGCCATCGGACAGGGACCCGCGAGGTACGAGCAGTACTTC,CAIGQGPARYEQYF
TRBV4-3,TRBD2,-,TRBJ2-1,TGCGCCAGCAGCCTTCGACTAGCGGGAGCGGATGAGCAGTTCTTC,CASSLRLAGADEQFF
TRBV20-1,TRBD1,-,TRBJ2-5,TGCAGTTCGCTCCACATCCCCAGGGGGCGCAGGGAGACCCAGTACTTC,CSSLHIPRGRRETQYF
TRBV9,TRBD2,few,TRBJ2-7,TGTGCCAGCAGCGTACTAGCGGGAGAGGGTGAGCAGTACTTC,CASSVLAGEGEQYF
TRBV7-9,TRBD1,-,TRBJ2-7,TGTGCCAGCAGTAGACAGGGTAATTTCTTCTACGAGCAGTACTTC,CASSRQGNFFYEQYF
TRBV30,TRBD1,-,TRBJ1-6,TGTGCCTGGAACCCAGGGGGAGGTTCACCCCTCCACTTT,CAWNPGGGSPLHF
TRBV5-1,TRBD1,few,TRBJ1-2,TGCGCCAGCAGCCCACTTTGGGACAGAGACACTCTGGGCTACACCTTC,CASSPLWDRDTLGYTF
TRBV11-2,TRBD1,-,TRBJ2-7,TGTGCCAGCAGCCCCTGGACAGGGGAGAACGAGCAGTACTTC,CASSPWTGENEQYF
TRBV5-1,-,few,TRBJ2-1,TGCGCCAGCAGCCCGGGGGTTGGCTTCTCCTACAATGAGCAGTTCTTC,CASSPGVGFSYNEQFF
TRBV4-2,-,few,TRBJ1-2,TGTGCCAGCAGCGGCACGGCTGGCTACACCTTC,CASSGTAGYTF
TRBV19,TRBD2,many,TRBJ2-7,TGTGCCAGCGCCAGCGGGAGGGCCGGCGAGCAGTACTTC,CASASGRAGEQYF
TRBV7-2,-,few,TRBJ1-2,TGTGCCAGCAGCTTAGTAGTCTTCCAGAACTATGGCTACACCTTC,CASSLVVFQNYGYTF
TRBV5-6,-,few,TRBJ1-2,TGTGCCAGCAGCTTGAGACAGCCCTATGGCTACACCTTC,CASSLRQPYGYTF
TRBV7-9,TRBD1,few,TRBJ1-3,TGTGCCAGCAGCCCCCGACAGGGATTGCGTGGAAACACCATATATTTT,CASSPRQGLRGNTIYF
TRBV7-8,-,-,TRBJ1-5,TGTGCCAGCAGCTTAGACCGCCACCAGAGTCCCCAGCATTTT,CASSLDRHQSPQHF
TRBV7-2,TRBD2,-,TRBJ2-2,TGTGCCAGCAGCCACTGGGCGGTGGTAGCGGGAGGCCCGAACACCGGGGAGCTGTTTTTT,CASSHWAVVAGGPNTGELFF
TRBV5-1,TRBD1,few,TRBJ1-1,TGCGCCAGCAGCTTAGGCCCGGGACAGGGGGCGGTGAACACTGAAGCTTTCTTT,CASSLGPGQGAVNTEAFF
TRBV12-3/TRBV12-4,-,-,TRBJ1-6,TGTGCCAGCAGTTTGCGGACTAGGGAGCTCCACTTT,CASSLRTRELHF
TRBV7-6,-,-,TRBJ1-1,TGTGCCAGCAGCTCCCCCAGGGGATATTCCTCTGAAGCTTTCTTT,CASSSPRGYSSEAFF
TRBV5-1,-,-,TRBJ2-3,TGCGCCAGCAGCTTGGAGGACCTGACTTCTAGCACAGATACGCAGTATTTT,CASSLEDLTSSTDTQYF
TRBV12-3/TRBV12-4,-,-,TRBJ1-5,TGTGCCAGCAGTTTAGCGAGCAGGAGCAATCAGCCCCAGCATTTT,CASSLASRSNQPQHF
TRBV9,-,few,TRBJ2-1,TGTGCCAGCAGCGTGACTAGTTCCTACAATGAGCAGTTCTTC,CASSVTSSYNEQFF
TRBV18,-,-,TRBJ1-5,TGTGCCAGCTCACCAGTAGCCGGGGTCAATCAGCCCCAGCATTTT,CASSPVAGVNQPQHF
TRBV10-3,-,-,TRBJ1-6,TGTGCCATCAGTGGTGAAGGGGGTGGATCACCCCTCCACTTT,CAISGEGGGSPLHF
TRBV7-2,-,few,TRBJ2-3,TGTGCCAGCAGCGGTCTACTAGTCACCGATACGCAGTATTTT,CASSGLLVTDTQYF
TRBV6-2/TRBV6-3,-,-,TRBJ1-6,TGTGCCAGCACCGAAGGCTCAAGGAATAATTCACCCCTCCACTTT,CASTEGSRNNSPLHF
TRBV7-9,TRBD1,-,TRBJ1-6,TGTGCCAGCAGCCCAACCCGGGACAGGGGACATTCACCCCTCCACTTT,CASSPTRDRGHSPLHF
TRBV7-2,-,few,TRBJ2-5,TGTGCCAGCAGCTCGGGGAGGAGCGCTCAAGAGACCCAGTACTTC,CASSSGRSAQETQYF
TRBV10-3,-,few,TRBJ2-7,TGTGCCATCAGTGAGGGATCGTCGGGCGGATTTGAGGACTACGAGCAGTACTTC,CAISEGSSGGFEDYEQYF
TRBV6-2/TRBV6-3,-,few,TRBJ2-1,TGTGCCAGCAGACCTGACAGTGCTCCCTACAATGAGCAGTTCTTC,CASRPDSAPYNEQFF
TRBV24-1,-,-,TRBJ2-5,TGTGCCACCAGTGATTTGCAGCGACTCCAAGAGACCCAGTACTTC,CATSDLQRLQETQYF
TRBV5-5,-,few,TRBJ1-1,TGTGCCAGCAGCGGCCCCGGGGGAAACACTGAAGCTTTCTTT,CASSGPGGNTEAFF
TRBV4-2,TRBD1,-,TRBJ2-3,TGTGCCAGCAGCCAAGTCCCTGGGACAGGGGATGAAACAGATACGCAGTATTTT,CASSQVPGTGDETDTQYF
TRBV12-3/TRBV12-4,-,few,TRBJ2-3,TGTGCCAGCAGTTTGAGTAGCGGATACACAGATACGCAGTATTTT,CASSLSSGYTDTQYF
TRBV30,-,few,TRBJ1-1,TGTGCCTGGAGAATCGGGATGAACACTGAAGCTTTCTTT,CAWRIGMNTEAFF
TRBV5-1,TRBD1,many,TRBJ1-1,TGCGCCAGCAGACCGGGACAGGGGAACACTGAAGCTTTCTTT,CASRPGQGNTEAFF
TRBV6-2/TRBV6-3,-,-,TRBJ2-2,TGTGCCAGCAGTTCTCCAGTAGGGGAGCTGTTTTTT,CASSSPVGELFF
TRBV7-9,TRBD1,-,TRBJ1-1,TGTGCCAGCAGCTTAGAGGGGGCAGACACTGAAGCTTTCTTT,CASSLEGADTEAFF